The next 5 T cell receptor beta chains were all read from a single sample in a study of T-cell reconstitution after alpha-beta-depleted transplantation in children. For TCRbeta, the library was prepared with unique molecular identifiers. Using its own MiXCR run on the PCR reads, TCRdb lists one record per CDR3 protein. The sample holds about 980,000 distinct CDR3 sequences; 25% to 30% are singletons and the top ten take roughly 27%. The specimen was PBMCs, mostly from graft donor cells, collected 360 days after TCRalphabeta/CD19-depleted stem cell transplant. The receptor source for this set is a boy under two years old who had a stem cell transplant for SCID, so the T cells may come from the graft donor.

The CDR3 is CSVEGTDWTSTDTQYF. The CDR3 DNA sequence: TGCAGCGTTGAAGGAACCGACTGGACTAGCACAGATACGCAGTATTTT. The chain employs TRBV29-1 and TRBJ2-3, with a possible D match to TRBD2 (5 bases). Germline loops: CDR1 SQVTM, CDR2 ANQGSEA. The CDR3 runs to 16 residues. The germline V and J ends were trimmed by 1 base and 0 bases, with 14 bases remaining between them.

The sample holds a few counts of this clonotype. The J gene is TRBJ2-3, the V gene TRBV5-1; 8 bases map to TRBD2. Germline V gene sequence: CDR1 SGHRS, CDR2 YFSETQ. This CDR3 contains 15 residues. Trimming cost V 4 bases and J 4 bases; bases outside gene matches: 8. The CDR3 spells CASSRGGASADTQYF. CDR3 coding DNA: TGCGCCAGCAGCCGGGGGGGAGCGAGCGCAGATACGCAGTATTTT.

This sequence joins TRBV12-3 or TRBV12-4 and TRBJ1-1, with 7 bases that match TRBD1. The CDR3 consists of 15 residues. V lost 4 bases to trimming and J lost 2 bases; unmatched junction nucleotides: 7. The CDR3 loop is CASSSGQILNTEAFF. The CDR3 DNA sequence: TGTGCCAGCAGTTCGGGACAGATCTTAAACACTGAAGCTTTCTTT.

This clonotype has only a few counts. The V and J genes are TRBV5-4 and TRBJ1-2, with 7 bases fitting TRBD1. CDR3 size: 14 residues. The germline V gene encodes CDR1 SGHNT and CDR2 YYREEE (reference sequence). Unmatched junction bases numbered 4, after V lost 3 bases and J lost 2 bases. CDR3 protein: CASSSPTGNYGYTF. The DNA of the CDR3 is TGTGCCAGCAGCTCCCCGACAGGGAACTATGGCTACACCTTC.

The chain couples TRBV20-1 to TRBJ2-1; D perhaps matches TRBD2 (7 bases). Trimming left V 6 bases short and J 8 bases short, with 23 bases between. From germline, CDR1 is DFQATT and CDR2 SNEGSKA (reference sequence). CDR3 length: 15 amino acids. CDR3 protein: CSALKPGGPWDEQFF. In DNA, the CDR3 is TGCAGTGCCCTTAAACCCGGGGGGCCTTGGGATGAGCAGTTCTTC.